These 5 T cell receptor beta chains came from one sample sequenced in a study of T cell repertoires in cytomegalovirus infection. TCRdb reprocessed the reads with MiXCR, giving one entry per CDR3 protein. The sample consists of approximately 730,000 distinct CDR3 sequences, 25% to 30% of them appearing once. No antigen has been identified for these receptors. The starting material was cultured CD8+ T cells from PBMCs, obtained from culture after CMV antigen stimulation. These receptors were taken from a human donor in good health (CMV status not recorded). Some clones in this sample may be carry-over from other donors' samples.

Worth noting for this clonotype: The junction departs from germline at one end; a sequencing error may be responsible. The V gene is TRBV7-2, the J gene TRBJ2-2; TRBD2 agrees at 10 bases. Germline loops: CDR1 SGHTA, CDR2 FQGNSA. The CDR3 is 17 amino acids. The CDR3 reads CANSSSLAGGRGGELFF. The CDR3, as DNA: TGTGCCAACAGCTCCTCTTTAGCGGGGGGCCGGGGCGGGGAGCTGTTTTTT.

This chain links TRBV7-8 with TRBJ1-1; D unresolved. This CDR3 contains 17 residues. The germline V gene has CDR1 SGHVS and CDR2 FQNEAQ. V was cut by 5 bases and J by 1 base, with 20 bases left in between. The CDR3 is CASSQHPEELKNTEAFF. The CDR3 nucleotides are TGTGCCAGCAGCCAGCACCCGGAGGAGCTGAAGAACACTGAAGCTTTCTTT.

This clonotype came up many times. The chain is built from TRBV12-3 or TRBV12-4 and TRBJ1-5, with no clear D. Trimming removed 5 bases from V and 0 bases from J, with 11 bases in between. This CDR3 comprises 15 residues. The CDR3 bases are TGTGCCAGCAGTGAGGGCGTCTATAGCAATCAGCCCCAGCATTTT. Translation gives CASSEGVYSNQPQHF.

The genes are TRBV4-1 and TRBJ1-5; TRBD1 aligns across 8 bases. CDR1 and CDR2 from the germline V gene are MGHRA and YSYEKL. V lost 0 bases and J lost 7; bases outside the gene matches: 5. This CDR3 comprises 15 residues. DNA for the CDR3: TGCGCCAGCAGCCAAGATCAGGGGGCGGAACAGCCCCAGCATTTT. Its translation: CASSQDQGAEQPQHF.

This clonotype was counted at least ten times. The chain combines TRBV7-6 with TRBJ2-3, with 7 bases lining up with TRBD2. V lost 3 bases, J lost 1 base, and 10 bases stayed unmatched. The CDR3 is 17 residues long. Germline V lookup: CDR1 SGHVS, CDR2 FNYEAQ. The CDR3 protein is CASSFFPSGGGTDTQYF. The CDR3 DNA follows: TGTGCCAGCAGCTTTTTCCCCTCTGGGGGGGGCACAGATACGCAGTATTTT.